These 9 T cell receptor beta chains were all obtained from the same sample, sequenced in a study of shared clonotypes between healthy human individuals. Clones were sequenced by immunoSEQ multiplex PCR, and TCRdb holds only the in-frame ones, with some missing. In the table there are over a million clones, roughly 70% of which are singletons. Material for sequencing was memory CD4+ T cells sorted from blood. Described subset: CD45RA-negative fraction. These receptors all come from a man younger than 35 in good health.

This clone has at least ten counts. The chain recombines TRBV4-1 with TRBJ1-2; no firm D call. V shed 0 bases and J shed 2 bases, with 4 bases lying between them. The CDR3 covers 13 residues. CDR1 is MGHRA, CDR2 YSYEKL, per germline. CDR3 DNA: TGCGCCAGCAGCCAAGACAGGAACTATGGCTACACCTTC. Protein sequence: CASSQDRNYGYTF.

V usage is TRBV7-2 and J usage is TRBJ1-5; no clear D. CDR1 is SGHTA, CDR2 FQGNSA, per germline. V was clipped by 1 base and J by 5 bases, with 12 bases between them. This CDR3 comprises 15 residues. The CDR3 sequence is CASSLDGGRDQPQHF. CDR3 coding DNA: TGTGCCAGCAGCTTAGATGGAGGGAGGGATCAGCCCCAGCATTTT.

The chain has TRBV30 and TRBJ2-1, with 8 bases fitting TRBD2. CDR1 is GTSNPN and CDR2 is SVGIG in the germline V gene (reference sequence). The CDR3 has 12 residues. CDR3: CAWGGRLNEQFF. CDR3 nucleotide sequence: TGTGCATGGGGCGGGAGGTTGAATGAGCAGTTCTTC.

The chain recombines TRBV29-1 with TRBJ2-1; TRBD2 matches at 10 bases. Losses at the gene ends were 1 base for V and 3 bases for J; bases not matched to a gene: 3. Germline CDR1 is SQVTM and CDR2 is ANQGSEA. There are 15 residues in the CDR3. The CDR3 is CSVEGLAGVYNEQFF. The CDR3 coding sequence is TGCAGCGTTGAAGGTCTAGCGGGGGTCTACAATGAGCAGTTCTTC.

A few counts support this clone. The rearrangement joins TRBV10-3 to TRBJ1-1; TRBD1 might be the D (5 bases). Germline lookup yields CDR1 ENHRY and CDR2 SYGVKD. V lost 4 bases, J lost 4 bases, and 16 bases lay in between. The CDR3 runs to 15 residues. The CDR3 region has the DNA TGTGCCATCAGTGTTTCTTCGGGGGGAGGCACTGAAGCTTTCTTT. It specifies CAISVSSGGGTEAFF.

In its sample, this clone was seen a few times. This rearrangement joins TRBV5-1 to TRBJ1-6, with a possible D match to TRBD1 (6 bases). The CDR3 totals 15 residues. Germline-derived CDR1 and CDR2 are SGHRS and YFSETQ. V was trimmed by 4 bases and J by 6 bases, leaving 14 bases between them. This chain's CDR3 is CASSERTDGNSPLHF. CDR3 bases: TGCGCCAGCAGCGAAAGGACAGACGGTAATTCACCCCTCCACTTT.

The chain employs TRBV6-6 and TRBJ2-1; possibly TRBD2 for D (5 bases). V gave up 0 bases and J gave up 5 bases, with 5 bases separating them. Germline V CDR1 and CDR2: MNHNY, SVGAGI (reference sequence). The CDR3 length is 13 residues. The CDR3 DNA is TGTGCCAGCAGTTACTCGACTAACAATGAGCAGTTCTTC. Protein product: CASSYSTNNEQFF.

The J gene is TRBJ1-1, the V gene TRBV4-1; D gene uncertain. The ends were cut back, 1 base at V and 1 base at J, with 10 bases in the middle. This CDR3 comprises 15 residues. Germline V gene data show CDR1 as MGHRA and CDR2 as YSYEKL. CDR3 sequence (DNA): TGCGCCAGCAGCCAAGCCGACTTGGGGAACACTGAAGCTTTCTTT. Protein product: CASSQADLGNTEAFF.

This clone was recorded once. This chain links TRBV20-1 with TRBJ2-1; weak D call: TRBD2 (5 bases). Trimming took 5 bases from V and 7 from J, leaving 9 bases between them. This CDR3 has 11 amino acids. Per germline, CDR1 DFQATT and CDR2 SNEGSKA (reference sequence). The CDR3, as DNA: TGCAGTGCTGAGGGCAGGAATGAGCAGTTCTTC. Its translation: CSAEGRNEQFF.